This record covers a single T cell receptor (beta chain). The data derive from a study of long-term antiretroviral therapy in people with HIV. Before they underwent DNA extraction, samples held 1-10 million cryopreserved PBMC. Germline V gives CDR1 MNHNY, CDR2 SVGAGI (reference sequence). The J segment lost 8 bases and the V segment lost 2 bases, leaving 9 bases of the junction unmatched. The CDR3 consists of 15 residues. Version v3.0 of the immunoSEQ assay was performed at survey level. Sequenced by immunoSEQ multiplex PCR; TCRdb stores in-frame clones only, minus some. The sample carries 9,000 to 10,000 clones, approximately 75% recorded once.

The gene calls are TRBV6-6 and TRBJ2-1, with TRBD2 identical over 7 bases. The material was unsorted PBMCs, obtained 0.7 years after starting antiretroviral therapy. The receptor was isolated from a man aged 35 to 55 with HIV. This CDR3 reads CASSYSGLGFDEQFF. The CDR3 region has the DNA TGTGCCAGCAGTTACAGCGGACTAGGGTTTGATGAGCAGTTCTTC.